Sequencing of this T cell receptor beta chain was carried out in a study of control samples from healthy donors and cancer patients. V lost 0 bases and J 7 bases, leaving 12 bases between the germline ends. There are 14 residues in the CDR3. CDR1 and CDR2 (germline): LGHNA, YNFKEQ. Assay used: immunoSEQ multiplex PCR; TCRdb lists only in-frame clones, some missing. The sample consists of 140,000 to 150,000 clones, 93% of them appearing once. There are a few counts of this clone. The chain carries TRBV4-2 and TRBJ1-2, with D tentatively TRBD1 (5 bases). Sequencing was done on a sample of blood. This TCR derives from a man aged 18 to 30 in good health. CDR3 sequence: CASSQDGGPGGYTF. The DNA for the CDR3 is TGTGCCAGCAGCCAAGATGGGGGTCCTGGTGGCTACACCTTC.